This TCR beta chain was observed in a study of cytomegalovirus exposure and HLA in healthy donors. V was cut by 5 bases and J by 0 bases, with 11 bases left in between. The germline gives CDR1 SGHTA, CDR2 FQGNSA. This CDR3 contains 15 residues. Profiling relied on immunoSEQ multiplex PCR, and the TCRdb table lists in-frame clones only, not all of them. The sample lists roughly 150,000 clones; approximately 88% were seen once. The origin of this receptor is a woman between 18 and 30 years old in good health and CMV-seropositive. This sequence joins TRBV7-2 and TRBJ1-3; D perhaps matches TRBD1 (6 bases). What was sequenced was PBMCs. The CDR3 here is CASSTGYDSGNTIYF. The CDR3, as DNA: TGTGCCAGCAGCACAGGGTATGACTCTGGAAACACCATATATTTT. The entire variable domain, with the rest obtained from reference TRBV7-2 and TRBJ1-3, is as follows: GAGVSQSPSNKVTEKGKDVELRCDPISGHTALYWYRQSLGQGLEFLIYFQGNSAPDKSGLPSDRFSAERTGGSVSTLTIQRTQQEDSAVYLCASSTGYDSGNTIYFGEGSWLTVV.